Listed below are T cell receptor beta chains from one sample, sequenced in a study of blood T cell repertoires in COVID-19. Method: immunoSEQ multiplex PCR; TCRdb's copy keeps in-frame clones and lacks some. The table lists approximately 490,000 clones, about 90% of them singletons. The material sequenced was PBMCs or T cells enriched from blood (not recorded which). All receptors derive from a woman in her late teens or twenties who had recovered from COVID-19. Each CDR3 is given with its conserved first and last residue. A D gene is named only where the DNA matches it firmly. Only part of the rows carry a size: once, few, many, or a class if the clone is expanded.

>NA|TRBV5-6|TRBJ2-1|NA
CASSFSGMPNNEQFF
TGTGCCAGCAGCTTCAGCGGAATGCCCAACAATGAGCAGTTCTTC
>TRBD1|TRBV4-1|TRBJ1-4|NA
CASSLDRVRRLDEKLFF
TGCGCCAGCAGCCTGGACAGGGTGCGGCGGCTCGATGAAAAACTGTTTTTT
>NA|TRBV6-1|TRBJ1-2|NA
CASSAGTNNPLWGYTF
TGTGCCAGCAGTGCAGGGACAAACAACCCACTATGGGGCTACACCTTC
>NA|TRBV30|TRBJ1-2|NA
CAETRLGGYTF
TGTGCAGAGACAAGGCTGGGTGGCTACACCTTC
>TRBD1|TRBV5-1|TRBJ1-1|once
CASSLPTGESTEAFF
TGCGCCAGCAGCTTACCGACAGGGGAGAGCACTGAAGCTTTCTTT
>NA|TRBV5-5|TRBJ1-1|NA
CASSSDTTNTEAFF
TGTGCCAGCAGCTCGGACACCACGAACACTGAAGCTTTCTTT
>NA|TRBV24-1|TRBJ1-5|NA
CATSDPSQGRNQPQHF
TGTGCCACCAGTGATCCCAGCCAGGGGCGCAATCAGCCCCAGCATTTT
>NA|TRBV5-5|TRBJ2-2|NA
CASSSTTGELFF
TGTGCCAGCAGTTCTACGACCGGGGAGCTGTTTTTT
>TRBD1|TRBV5-1|TRBJ1-2|NA
CASSSSTGVANYGYTF
TGCGCCAGCAGCTCATCCACAGGGGTGGCTAACTATGGCTACACCTTC
>TRBD1|TRBV30|TRBJ1-5|NA
CAWSGAGTDNQPQHF
TGTGCCTGGAGCGGCGCCGGGACAGACAATCAGCCCCAGCATTTT
>TRBD1|TRBV7-2|TRBJ1-1|NA
CASSLDRDRTNTEAFF
TGTGCCAGCAGCTTAGACAGGGACAGGACGAACACTGAAGCTTTCTTT
>TRBD1|TRBV5-1|TRBJ2-1|NA
CASSLGQGDWWDEQFF
TGCGCCAGCAGCTTGGGACAGGGGGATTGGTGGGATGAGCAGTTCTTC
>TRBD1|TRBV28|TRBJ1-5|NA
CASSSRQGPNQPQHF
TGTGCCAGCAGCTCCCGACAGGGACCCAATCAGCCCCAGCATTTT
>NA|TRBV5-1|TRBJ1-1|once
CASSLGGGGQTEAFF
TGCGCCAGCAGCTTGGGGGGCGGGGGGCAAACTGAAGCTTTCTTT
>NA|TRBV6-1|TRBJ1-2|NA
CASSVPRTASFNYGYTF
TGTGCCAGCAGTGTTCCTAGGACAGCCTCTTTTAACTATGGCTACACCTTC
>TRBD1|TRBV28|TRBJ1-1|NA
CASSRQGVNTEAFF
TGTGCCAGCAGTCGACAGGGCGTGAACACTGAAGCTTTCTTT
>NA|TRBV7-8|TRBJ1-1|once
CASSSDPDSYTEAFF
TGTGCCAGCAGCTCAGACCCGGACAGCTACACTGAAGCTTTCTTT
>NA|TRBV30|TRBJ1-5|few
CAWSGDSNQPQHF
TGTGCCTGGAGCGGTGATAGCAATCAGCCCCAGCATTTT
>TRBD2|TRBV3-1/TRBV3-2|TRBJ2-5|NA
CASSQRNWGLAGGWTQYF
TGTGCCAGCAGCCAACGTAATTGGGGACTAGCGGGGGGCTGGACCCAGTACTTC
>NA|TRBV4-1|TRBJ1-2|NA
CASSQVGLTSGGYTF
TGCGCCAGCAGCCAAGTTGGGTTGACATCAGGCGGCTACACCTTC
>NA|TRBV5-1|TRBJ1-1|once
CASSLYRADTEAFF
TGCGCCAGCAGCTTGTACAGGGCCGACACTGAAGCTTTCTTT
>TRBD2|TRBV3-1/TRBV3-2|TRBJ2-3|NA
CASSLSLAGGGDTQYF
TGTGCCAGCAGCCTATCGCTAGCGGGGGGTGGAGATACGCAGTATTTT
>NA|TRBV7-2|TRBJ1-2|NA
CASSSFLLTEASNYGYTF
TGTGCCAGCAGCTCCTTTTTGCTGACAGAAGCATCTAACTATGGCTACACCTTC
>NA|TRBV7-9|TRBJ1-2|NA
CASSFGQLYGYTF
TGTGCCAGCAGCTTTGGACAGCTCTATGGCTACACCTTC
>NA|TRBV3-1/TRBV3-2|TRBJ1-2|NA
CASSQGGRADGYTF
TGTGCCAGCAGCCAAGGGGGCAGGGCGGATGGCTACACCTTC
>TRBD1|TRBV5-6|TRBJ2-5|NA
CASSPGPDRGPETQYF
TGTGCCAGCAGCCCCGGGCCGGACAGGGGGCCAGAGACCCAGTACTTC
>TRBD1|TRBV5-4|TRBJ2-5|NA
CASRRDRAETQYF
TGTGCCAGCCGGCGGGACAGGGCAGAGACCCAGTACTTC
>TRBD1|TRBV7-9|TRBJ2-7|NA
CASSSGQSSYEQYF
TGTGCCAGCAGCTCGGGACAGAGCTCCTACGAGCAGTACTTC
>TRBD1|TRBV28|TRBJ2-7|NA
CASSDRQGAKNEQYF
TGTGCCAGCAGTGACCGACAGGGGGCGAAAAACGAGCAGTACTTC
>NA|TRBV7-7|TRBJ1-6|NA
CASSLEQALGSPLHF
TGTGCTAGCAGCTTAGAACAGGCCCTAGGTTCACCCCTCCACTTT
>TRBD2|TRBV5-6|TRBJ2-7|NA
CASSLRAGGPNEQYF
TGTGCCAGCAGCCTGCGAGCGGGGGGCCCTAACGAGCAGTACTTC
>TRBD1|TRBV5-1|TRBJ1-1|few
CASRPLQGRDTEAFF
TGCGCCAGCAGGCCCCTACAGGGGCGGGACACTGAAGCTTTCTTT
>TRBD1|TRBV28|TRBJ1-2|NA
CATGTGGNGYTF
TGTGCCACCGGGACAGGGGGCAATGGCTACACCTTC
>NA|TRBV12-3/TRBV12-4|TRBJ1-2|NA
CASSLPGAGYTF
TGTGCCAGCAGTTTACCGGGTGCGGGCTACACCTTC
>TRBD1|TRBV5-1|TRBJ2-7|NA
CASSLADRGVSEQYF
TGCGCCAGCAGCTTGGCGGACAGGGGAGTGAGCGAGCAGTACTTC
>NA|TRBV28|TRBJ1-5|NA
CASSFGWQPQHF
TGTGCCAGCAGTTTCGGGTGGCAGCCCCAGCATTTT
>NA|TRBV7-6|TRBJ2-3|NA
CASSPRGVRVATDTQYF
TGTGCCAGCAGCCCCCGCGGGGTACGGGTCGCCACAGATACGCAGTATTTT
>TRBD1|TRBV5-1|TRBJ2-5|NA
CASSSRGQGEGRKTQYF
TGCGCCAGCAGCTCGCGAGGACAGGGGGAGGGTAGAAAGACCCAGTACTTC
>NA|TRBV4-2|TRBJ2-1|NA
CASSQAQDEQFF
TGTGCCAGCAGCCAAGCCCAGGATGAGCAGTTCTTC
>TRBD2|TRBV30|TRBJ2-5|NA
CAWSVRVAGFQETQYF
TGTGCCTGGAGTGTACGAGTAGCGGGGTTCCAAGAGACCCAGTACTTC